These T cell receptor beta chains were read from a single sample in a study of blood T cell repertoires in COVID-19. The repertoire was sequenced with immunoSEQ multiplex PCR; TCRdb's copy has only in-frame clones and lacks some. The sample shows about 12,000 clones, 82% of them seen only once. Sequencing used peripheral blood. These receptors came from a man older than 75 with acute or convalescent COVID-19. Each CDR3 is given with its conserved first and last residue. A D gene is named only where the DNA matches it firmly. Part of the rows lack a size; the others show once, few, many or a class for expanded clones.

size,V,D,J,DNA,CDR3
.,TRBV7-9,.,TRBJ1-1,TGTGCCAGCAGCCCCCAAAAGAACACTGAAGCTTTCTTT,CASSPQKNTEAFF
.,TRBV30,TRBD2,TRBJ2-2,TGTGCCTGGAGTGTAGTCGGTCTAGCGGCGAACACCGGGGAGCTGTTTTTT,CAWSVVGLAANTGELFF
.,TRBV11-2,.,TRBJ2-3,TGTGCCAGCAGCACGATTGCGGGGGCCCCCACAGATACGCAGTATTTT,CASSTIAGAPTDTQYF
.,TRBV19,.,TRBJ2-7,TGTGCCAGTAGTAATGGAGCAGGGTCAACCTACGAGCAGTACTTC,CASSNGAGSTYEQYF
few,TRBV2,.,TRBJ1-5,TGTGCCAGCAGTGCCGGGTTCCCTTATAGCAATCAGCCCCAGCATTTT,CASSAGFPYSNQPQHF
.,TRBV2,.,TRBJ1-2,TGTGCCAGCAGTGAGCAGGGCTCGGTAGGCTACACCTTC,CASSEQGSVGYTF
.,TRBV11-2,TRBD1,TRBJ1-2,TGTGCCAGCAGCGCCCGGGACAGATTGTATGGCTACACCTTC,CASSARDRLYGYTF
.,TRBV27,TRBD1,TRBJ1-1,TGTGCCAGCAGCTTACAACAAACTACAGGGGGCACTGAAGCTTTCTTT,CASSLQQTTGGTEAFF
.,TRBV5-1,.,TRBJ1-1,TGCGCCAGCAGCTTGGCCATTAAGGGCAGGGCAAGAGGTACTGAAGCTTTCTTT,CASSLAIKGRARGTEAFF
.,TRBV6-4,TRBD1,TRBJ2-2,TGTGCCAGCAGGGTCCCCGGGGACAGGGCGAACACCGGGGAGCTGTTTTTT,CASRVPGDRANTGELFF
.,TRBV4-3,TRBD1,TRBJ1-3,TGCGCCAGCAGCCAGGGACAGGGGGCCGCGGGAAACACCATATATTTT,CASSQGQGAAGNTIYF
.,TRBV3-1/TRBV3-2,.,TRBJ2-7,TGTGCCAGCAGCCAGGGGTCAGGGCGCGAGCAGTACTTC,CASSQGSGREQYF
.,TRBV5-1,.,TRBJ1-6,TGCGCCAGCAGCTTGGATGGGGCCGAAGGCCTCCACTTT,CASSLDGAEGLHF
.,TRBV7-3,.,TRBJ2-1,TGTGCCAGCAGCGTCACTAGCGTGAGGGGGTACAATGAGCAGTTCTTC,CASSVTSVRGYNEQFF
.,TRBV3-1/TRBV3-2,TRBD1,TRBJ2-1,TGTGCCAGCAGGCTAGGGGGCCTTAGCTCCTACAATGAGCAGTTCTTC,CASRLGGLSSYNEQFF
few,TRBV7-9,.,TRBJ2-5,TGTGCCAGCAGCTTAGCGACAGCGGAGACCCAGTACTTC,CASSLATAETQYF